This record covers a single TCR beta chain. The CDR3 has 13 residues. CDR1 is SNHLY, CDR2 FYNNEI, per germline. V lost 10 bases, J lost 0 bases, and 9 bases lay in between. This specimen comes from a study of T cell repertoires in cytomegalovirus infection. From the reads, TCRdb called clonotypes with MiXCR, one entry per CDR3 protein. The sample yields 290,000 or so distinct CDR3 sequences, around 9.1% seen once. The receptor was isolated from a human donor in good health (CMV status not recorded). Some clones in this sample may be carry-over from other donors' samples. The genes are TRBV2 and TRBJ2-2, with D perhaps TRBD2 (5 bases). Sequenced input: PBMCs. DNA for the CDR3: TGTGCCATCCGGACTTCGAACACCGGGGAGCTGTTTTTT. Encoded protein: CAIRTSNTGELFF.